This T cell receptor beta chain came from a study of response to subunit inactivated influenza vaccine (dated by TCRdb to the late 2010s). About the investigation overall: The study used deep quantitative T cell receptor repertoire profiling to track responses to a trivalent subunit inactivated influenza vaccine. On the study overall, not on this receptor specifically: The authors proposed that each seasonal influenza vaccination may bring in only a limited number of new T cells.

To prepare the library, RT-PCR was applied. This sample was sequenced with an Illumina HiSeq 2500. TCRdb reanalyzed the raw reads on its own, using fastp at Q25 for trimming and MiXCR for clone calling, and kept in-frame beta chains. Merged by CDR3 protein, the rows form single entries marked with the most common genes and DNA. The sample data list 550,000 to 650,000 distinct CDR3 sequences, and 10% to 15% of these were observed just once. Around 9.6% of the sample is held by the ten biggest clonotypes. For this clonotype: No antigen is known for it. No qualities accompany the bases; no much larger clone lies one base away.

Reading from cysteine to phenylalanine, the CDR3 counts 13 amino acids. Solely the CDR3 DNA is kept, with 39 bases framed from the first base. V is cut by 2 bases and J by 1 base, and the space between the germline ends is 9 bases. The germline V gene (reference sequence) provides CDR1 DFQATT and CDR2 SNEGSKA. The rearrangement joined TRBV20-1 to TRBJ2-7; no D segment can be confidently identified. This receptor was taken from a middle-aged man who received an inactivated influenza vaccine. Donor details come from another sample of the same person, matched by shared clones. The input for sequencing was PBMCs from blood, taken on the day of vaccination. The DNA sequence follows: TGCAGTGCTAGACAGCGTCAGTCCTACGAGCAGTACTTC. Its product reads: CSARQRQSYEQYF.